Below, 30 T cell receptor beta chains from the same sample are listed, as sequenced in a study of regulatory T cells in long-lasting Graves disease. Library construction for TCR beta used iRepertoire HTBI primers and Arm-PCR of CDR3 regions. TCRdb ran MiXCR on the multiplex PCR reads and lists one entry per CDR3 protein. The sample includes a few hundred thousand distinct CDR3 sequences, roughly 24% of them seen just once. Time point given: persistent/refractory GD, antithyroid drugs over 5 years with positive TRAb. PBMC-extracted RNA yielded the TCR library. The specimen comprised peripheral blood mononuclear cells (PBMCs), sampled when the disease was refractory, from a patient treated with antithyroid drugs. The receptors were gathered from a woman aged 40 to 50 with Graves disease.

This clonotype was observed at least ten times. This chain joins TRBV6-1 and TRBJ2-7; TRBD1 agrees at 8 bases. The germline V gene encodes CDR1 MNHNS and CDR2 SASEGT. The CDR3 is made up of 13 amino acids. After removal of 7 bases from V and 3 bases from J, the junction contained 5 bases not matched to a gene. CDR3 bases: TGTGCCAGCAACCGGGACAGGTACTACGAGCAGTACTTC. Protein: CASNRDRYYEQYF.

This clonotype appeared many times. The chain links TRBV28 to TRBJ2-7; a weak D match, TRBD2 (5 bases). The germline CDR1 and CDR2 sequences are MDHEN and SYDVKM. V was trimmed by 3 bases and J by 1 base, leaving 19 bases between them. CDR3 length equals 17 residues. The CDR3 protein is CASSFLAGSVISYEQYF. The CDR3 DNA is TGTGCCAGCAGTTTCCTCGCCGGTAGCGTTATATCCTACGAGCAGTACTTC.

This clonotype has a count of ten or more. The chain links TRBV29-1 to TRBJ1-1; D remains ambiguous. Looked up from germline, CDR1 is SQVTM and CDR2 is ANQGSEA. V lost 1 base and J lost 7, with 7 bases in between. The CDR3 runs 11 residues. The CDR3 sequence is CSVEVGSEAFF. In nucleotides, the CDR3 is TGCAGCGTTGAAGTGGGGAGTGAAGCTTTCTTT.

This clonotype was seen ten or more times. The chain is built from TRBV28 and TRBJ1-2, with 8 bases identical to TRBD1. Germline V gene lookup returns CDR1 MDHEN and CDR2 SYDVKM. V shed 3 bases, J shed 3 bases, and the junction held 6 bases outside the gene matches. The CDR3 length is 15 residues. As DNA, the CDR3 is TGTGCCAGCAGTTTTTTTGCAGGGGGCTACTATGGCTACACCTTC. As protein: CASSFFAGGYYGYTF.

Ten or more counts support this clonotype. The V gene is TRBV28, the J gene TRBJ2-7; no clear D. Trimming took 1 base from V and 0 from J, leaving 10 bases between them. CDR3 size: 15 residues. Germline V lookup: CDR1 MDHEN, CDR2 SYDVKM. The CDR3 sequence: CASSLSFRVSYEQYF. CDR3 sequence (DNA): TGTGCCAGCAGTTTATCTTTCCGAGTCTCCTACGAGCAGTACTTC.

The chain combines TRBV4-1 with TRBJ2-5; the match to TRBD2 covers 8 bases. The CDR3 spans 16 residues. Germline V gives CDR1 MGHRA, CDR2 YSYEKL. The V segment lost 1 base and the J segment 5 bases; nucleotides outside the gene matches: 9. The CDR3 region is CASSQGWERERETQYF. In DNA form, the CDR3 reads TGCGCCAGCAGCCAAGGATGGGAGCGGGAGCGGGAGACCCAGTACTTC.

This clonotype was seen many times. This chain links TRBV5-5 with TRBJ2-7, with TRBD2 matching over 7 bases. The CDR3 contains 15 residues. Losses at the gene ends were 0 bases for V and 3 bases for J; bases not matched to a gene: 6. In germline, CDR1 is SGHKS, CDR2 YYEKEE (reference sequence). For the CDR3, the DNA is TGTGCCAGCAGCTTGGCCGGGCTAGCGGTCTACGAGCAGTACTTC. Translation: CASSLAGLAVYEQYF.

This clonotype was found a few times. The J gene is TRBJ1-5, the V gene TRBV19; TRBD1 matches 11 bases. Germline CDR1 reads LNHDA; CDR2 reads SQIVND (reference sequence). V shed 3 bases, J shed 0 bases, and the junction held 10 bases outside the gene matches. The CDR3 has 19 residues. DNA of the CDR3: TGTGCCAGTAGTATCCGTCAGGACAGGGGGCCCTATAGCAATCAGCCCCAGCATTTT. Its translation is CASSIRQDRGPYSNQPQHF.

This clonotype was recorded many times. The J gene is TRBJ1-1, the V gene TRBV2; 7 bases fit TRBD1. This CDR3 has 13 amino acids. Germline V gene data show CDR1 as SNHLY and CDR2 as FYNNEI. V dropped 7 bases and J dropped 4; count of bases not matched to a gene: 6. The CDR3, as DNA: TGTGCCAGCAAGAGACAGGGCCCCACTGAAGCTTTCTTT. It codes for CASKRQGPTEAFF.

V is TRBV19 and J is TRBJ2-7; perhaps TRBD2 as D (5 bases). Germline CDR1 reads LNHDA; CDR2 reads SQIVND (reference sequence). The CDR3 is 14 amino acids. V was shortened by 5 bases and J by 4 bases, with 15 bases between the two germline ends. In DNA, the CDR3 is TGTGCCAGTAGTCGGGGTCCGGCAGATTACGAGCAGTACTTC. Protein: CASSRGPADYEQYF.

The gene calls are TRBV7-2 and TRBJ2-3; D gene unclear. V lost 5 bases to trimming and J lost 2 bases, with 14 bases between them. Looked up from germline, CDR1 is SGHTA and CDR2 is FQGNSA. The CDR3 covers 15 residues. The CDR3 sequence is CASSPTPPNTDTQYF. CDR3 coding DNA: TGTGCCAGCAGCCCTACCCCTCCTAACACAGATACGCAGTATTTT.

This clonotype was detected a few times. The chain couples TRBV6-2 or TRBV6-3 to TRBJ2-7, with TRBD2 matching over 10 bases. Germline lookup yields CDR1 MNHEY and CDR2 SVGEGT. The CDR3 consists of 15 residues. V shed 5 bases, J shed 4 bases, and the junction held 8 bases outside the gene matches. CDR3 nucleotide sequence: TGTGCCAGCAGTCCCCTAGCGGGAGAAGGTTACGAGCAGTACTTC. Translation gives CASSPLAGEGYEQYF.

This clonotype has at least ten counts. CDR3 in DNA: TGTGCCAGCAGCGGGGGACAGAGCTATAATTCACCCCTCCACTTT. It encodes CASSGGQSYNSPLHF. This chain joins TRBV28 and TRBJ1-6; 7 nucleotides align to TRBD1. This CDR3 has 15 residues. Germline V gene data show CDR1 as MDHEN and CDR2 as SYDVKM. V was pared by 6 bases and J by 3 bases, with 5 bases of the junction left unmatched.

This chain uses TRBV28 with TRBJ2-7; unclear D gene. The CDR3 contains 14 residues. Germline V CDR1 and CDR2: MDHEN, SYDVKM. The V and J ends lost 5 bases and 1 base respectively, with 12 bases between them. CDR3 DNA sequence: TGTGCCAGCAGTCTAAAAGAGCGTTCCTACGAGCAGTACTTC. Its translation is CASSLKERSYEQYF.

The table lists this clonotype with many counts. The genes are TRBV6-5 and TRBJ2-2, with 9 bases lining up with TRBD2. CDR1 MNHEY and CDR2 SVGAGI come from the germline V gene. This CDR3 spans 16 amino acids. V lost 4 bases to trimming and J lost 7 bases; unmatched junction nucleotides: 10. CDR3 in amino acids: CASSLLAGRKGGELFF. The CDR3 DNA is TGTGCCAGCAGTTTGCTAGCGGGAAGAAAGGGCGGGGAGCTGTTTTTT.

The chain is built from TRBV11-2 and TRBJ2-1, with 11 nucleotides matching TRBD2. This CDR3 spans 15 amino acids. From germline, CDR1 is SGHAT and CDR2 FQNNGV. V trimming: 7 bases; J trimming: 4 bases; junction bases outside the gene matches: 6. The CDR3 bases are TGTGCCAGCACCCACGGGACTAGCGGATACAATGAGCAGTTCTTC. This gives the protein CASTHGTSGYNEQFF.

This clonotype came up a few times. The chain is built from TRBV6-5 and TRBJ2-5; D ambiguous. This CDR3 comprises 16 residues. V dropped 2 bases and J dropped 0 bases, with 13 bases sitting between them. The V gene's germline CDR1 is MNHEY and CDR2 SVGAGI. CDR3 residues: CASSYIGGEYQETQYF. The CDR3 DNA follows: TGTGCCAGCAGTTACATCGGCGGAGAGTACCAAGAGACCCAGTACTTC.

This clonotype came up a few times. This sequence joins TRBV12-3 or TRBV12-4 and TRBJ2-7; a weak D match, TRBD2 (5 bases). Trimming took off 3 bases at V and 5 bases at J, with 11 bases between the two ends. The CDR3 loop spans 13 amino acids. The CDR3 spells CASSLLAFNEQYF. The CDR3 DNA reads as TGTGCCAGCAGTTTGCTAGCTTTCAACGAGCAGTACTTC.

For this clonotype: A read error is possible here, since a much larger clone lies one base away. The chain employs TRBV19 and TRBJ2-4; 7 positions match TRBD2. CDR1 and CDR2 (germline): LNHDA, SQIVND (reference sequence). CDR3 length equals 21 residues. The DNA for the CDR3 is TGTGTCAGTAATTCCCTTACAGGCGCGGGAGCGACGCACAGAGCCAAAAACATTCAGTACTTC. Its translation is CVSNSLTGAGATHRAKNIQYF.

The gene calls are TRBV2 and TRBJ2-1; TRBD2 aligns across 16 bases. Trimming cost V 9 bases and J 0 bases; bases outside gene matches: 8. The length of the CDR3 is 18 residues. CDR1 is SNHLY, CDR2 FYNNEI, per germline. For the CDR3, the DNA is TGTGCCAGGACACCGGGACTAGCGGGAGGGAGCTCCTACAATGAGCAGTTCTTC. It translates to CARTPGLAGGSSYNEQFF.

This clonotype was detected ten times or more. This sequence joins TRBV12-3 or TRBV12-4 and TRBJ1-2; 7 bases align to TRBD1. CDR3 length: 12 residues. Trimming took 6 bases from V and 8 from J; bases not matched to a gene: 6. The CDR3 sequence: CASSPDRRGYTF. CDR3 DNA sequence: TGTGCCAGCAGCCCGGACAGGCGGGGCTACACCTTC.

This clonotype was counted at least ten times. This chain joins TRBV28 and TRBJ2-7; TRBD2 agrees at 10 bases. Trimming removed 6 bases from V and 1 base from J; junction bases left unmatched: 9. Germline-derived CDR1 and CDR2 are MDHEN and SYDVKM. The CDR3 length is 16 residues. The CDR3 is CASSTPTSGYSYEQYF. CDR3 DNA: TGTGCCAGCAGCACTCCGACTAGCGGGTATTCCTACGAGCAGTACTTC.

This sequence joins TRBV7-8 and TRBJ1-2; 10 bases are a match to TRBD1. The CDR3 has 19 amino acids. Germline assignment: CDR1 SGHVS and CDR2 FQNEAQ. V lost 5 bases to trimming and J lost 2 bases; unmatched junction nucleotides: 17. CDR3 sequence: CASSRLIGDRGETNYGYTF. As DNA, the CDR3 is TGTGCCAGCAGCAGATTGATAGGGGACAGGGGAGAGACCAACTATGGCTACACCTTC.

The V call is TRBV10-3, the J call TRBJ1-6; D remains unclear. This CDR3 has 8 residues. The germline CDR1 and CDR2 sequences are ENHRY and SYGVKD. The CDR3 DNA is TGTGCAGATTCACCCCTCCACTTT. Its protein is CADSPLHF.

This clonotype has a single count. Just one base apart from a much larger clone, this may be a read error. CDR3 sequence reads: CAGSFSLDIGQPLNTEAFF. The CDR3 DNA follows: TGTGCCGGCAGTTTTAGTCTAGATATAGGACAGCCTTTGAACACTGAAGCTTTCTTT. The chain has TRBV27 and TRBJ1-1, with D tentatively TRBD1 (6 bases). Germline loops: CDR1 MNHEY, CDR2 SMNVEV (reference sequence). The CDR3 length is 19 residues.

The chain combines TRBV7-9 with TRBJ2-2; D is unclear. This CDR3 region has 13 residues. The V gene lost 2 bases and the J gene lost 4 bases, with 5 bases spanning the gap. Germline assignment: CDR1 SEHNR and CDR2 FQNEAQ (reference sequence). The CDR3 reads CASSLSTTGELFF. DNA for the CDR3: TGTGCCAGCAGCTTAAGTACCACCGGGGAGCTGTTTTTT.

This chain connects TRBV19 to TRBJ1-1; TRBD1 matches 9 bases. The CDR3 contains 17 residues. The germline CDR1 and CDR2 sequences are LNHDA and SQIVND (reference sequence). With V trimmed by 9 bases and J by 3 bases, 17 bases remained unmatched. CDR3 nucleotides: TGTGCCAGCAAGCCCAATATAGCCCGGGACAGGGACACTGAAGCTTTCTTT. Amino acids: CASKPNIARDRDTEAFF. Looking up the rest from reference TRBV19 and TRBJ1-1 gives the full variable domain: DGGITQSPKYLFRKEGQNVTLSCEQNLNHDAMYWYRQDPGQGLRLIYYSQIVNDFQKGDIAEGYSVSREKKESFPLTVTSAQKNPTAFYLCASKPNIARDRDTEAFFGQGTRLTVV.

The CDR3 reads CASSLGDKHQPQHF. Written as DNA, the CDR3 is TGTGCCAGCAGTTTAGGGGACAAGCATCAGCCCCAGCATTTT. The chain is built from TRBV27 and TRBJ1-5, with D maybe TRBD1 (6 bases). The CDR3 runs 14 residues. The V gene lost 2 bases and the J gene lost 5 bases, with 10 bases spanning the gap. Germline assignment: CDR1 MNHEY and CDR2 SMNVEV (reference sequence).

This clonotype was observed at least ten times. The chain carries TRBV28 and TRBJ2-7; 8 nucleotides match TRBD2. Germline V gene data show CDR1 as MDHEN and CDR2 as SYDVKM. This CDR3 spans 15 amino acids. V was pared by 7 bases and J by 1 base, with 9 bases of the junction left unmatched. CDR3 bases: TGTGCCAGCACCCTATTAGCGGGACGGTCCTACGAGCAGTACTTC. Its protein is CASTLLAGRSYEQYF.

This clonotype was found a few times. The chain carries TRBV6-2 or TRBV6-3 and TRBJ2-5, with 7 bases fitting TRBD1. Germline CDR1 is MNHEY and CDR2 is SVGEGT. V dropped 0 bases and J dropped 7; count of bases not matched to a gene: 14. The CDR3 has 17 amino acids. The chain's CDR3 is CASSYSRDRGNFGTQYF. DNA for the CDR3: TGTGCCAGCAGTTACTCGAGGGACAGAGGAAATTTTGGGACCCAGTACTTC.